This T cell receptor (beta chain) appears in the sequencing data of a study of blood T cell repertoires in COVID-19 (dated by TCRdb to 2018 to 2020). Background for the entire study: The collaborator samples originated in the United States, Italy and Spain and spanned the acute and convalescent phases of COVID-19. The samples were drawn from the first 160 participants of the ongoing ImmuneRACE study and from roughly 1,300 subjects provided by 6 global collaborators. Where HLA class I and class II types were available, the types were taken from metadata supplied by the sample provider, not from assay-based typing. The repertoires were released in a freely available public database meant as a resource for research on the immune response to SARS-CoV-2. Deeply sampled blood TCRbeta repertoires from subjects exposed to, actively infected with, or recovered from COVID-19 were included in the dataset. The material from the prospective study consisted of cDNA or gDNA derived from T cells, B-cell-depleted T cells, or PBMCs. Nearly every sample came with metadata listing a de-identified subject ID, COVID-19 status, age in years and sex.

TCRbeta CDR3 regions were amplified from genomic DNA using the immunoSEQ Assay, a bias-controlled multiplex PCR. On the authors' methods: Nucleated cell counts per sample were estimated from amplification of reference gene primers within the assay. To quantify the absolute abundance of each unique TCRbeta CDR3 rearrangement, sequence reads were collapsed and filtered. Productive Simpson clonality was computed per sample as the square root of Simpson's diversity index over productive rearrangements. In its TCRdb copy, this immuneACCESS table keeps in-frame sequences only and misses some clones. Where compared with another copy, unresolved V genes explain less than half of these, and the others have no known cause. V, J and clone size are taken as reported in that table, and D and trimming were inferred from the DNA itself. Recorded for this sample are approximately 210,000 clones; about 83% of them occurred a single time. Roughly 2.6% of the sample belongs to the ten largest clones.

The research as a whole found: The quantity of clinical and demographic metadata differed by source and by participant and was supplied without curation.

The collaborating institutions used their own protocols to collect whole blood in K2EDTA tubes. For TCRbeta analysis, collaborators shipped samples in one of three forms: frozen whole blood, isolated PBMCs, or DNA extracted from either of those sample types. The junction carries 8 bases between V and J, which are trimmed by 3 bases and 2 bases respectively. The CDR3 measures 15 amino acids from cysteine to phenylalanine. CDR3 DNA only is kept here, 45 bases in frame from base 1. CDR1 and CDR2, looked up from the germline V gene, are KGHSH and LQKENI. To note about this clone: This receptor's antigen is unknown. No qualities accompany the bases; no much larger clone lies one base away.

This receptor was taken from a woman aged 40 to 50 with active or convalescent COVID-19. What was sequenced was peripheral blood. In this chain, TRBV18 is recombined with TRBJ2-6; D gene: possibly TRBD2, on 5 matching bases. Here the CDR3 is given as CASSPRGTGANVLTF. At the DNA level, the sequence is TGTGCCAGCTCACCCCGGGGAACTGGGGCCAACGTCCTGACTTTC.